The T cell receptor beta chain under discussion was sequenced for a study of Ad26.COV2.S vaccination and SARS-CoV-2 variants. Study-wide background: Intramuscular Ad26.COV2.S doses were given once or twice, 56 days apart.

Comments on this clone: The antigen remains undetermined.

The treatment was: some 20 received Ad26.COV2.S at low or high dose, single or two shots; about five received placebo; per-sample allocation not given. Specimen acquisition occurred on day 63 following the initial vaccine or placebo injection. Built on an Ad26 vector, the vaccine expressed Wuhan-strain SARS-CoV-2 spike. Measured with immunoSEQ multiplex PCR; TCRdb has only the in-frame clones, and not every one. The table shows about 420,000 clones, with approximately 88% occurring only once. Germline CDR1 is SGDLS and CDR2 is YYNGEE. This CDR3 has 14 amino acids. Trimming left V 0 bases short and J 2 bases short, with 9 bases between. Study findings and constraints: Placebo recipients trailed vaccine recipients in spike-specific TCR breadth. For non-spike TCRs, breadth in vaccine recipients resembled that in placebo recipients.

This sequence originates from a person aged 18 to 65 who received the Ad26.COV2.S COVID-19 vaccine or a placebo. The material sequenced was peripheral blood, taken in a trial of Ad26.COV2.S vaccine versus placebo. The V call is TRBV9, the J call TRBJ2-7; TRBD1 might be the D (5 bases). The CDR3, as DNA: TGTGCCAGCAGCGTAGTCGAAGGGGCCTACGAGCAGTACTTC. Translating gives CASSVVEGAYEQYF.